These 3 T cell receptor beta chains were sequenced from one sample in a study of blood T cell repertoires in COVID-19. Clones were sequenced by immunoSEQ multiplex PCR, and TCRdb holds only the in-frame ones, with some missing. The table has around 290,000 clones, more than 70% seen once. Source material: peripheral blood. The receptors here all came from a woman between 45 and 60 years old who had recovered from COVID-19.

As to this clone: Other DNA sequences of this sample code for an identical CDR3. The chain carries TRBV28 and TRBJ2-1; TRBD2 agrees at 7 bases. This CDR3 is built from 15 residues. V was pared by 5 bases and J by 1 base, with 5 bases of the junction left unmatched. Germline CDR1 and CDR2: MDHEN and SYDVKM. DNA of the CDR3: TGTGCCAGCAGTCTCACTAGCGCGTCCTACAATGAGCAGTTCTTC. Translating gives CASSLTSASYNEQFF. The full variable domain, in which reference TRBV28 and TRBJ2-1 provide the parts outside the CDR3, is DVKVTQSSRYLVKRTGEKVFLECVQDMDHENMFWYRQDPGLGLRLIYFSYDVKMKEKGDIPEGYSVSREKKERFSLILESASTNQTSMYLCASSLTSASYNEQFFGPGTRLTVL.

This clone was detected once. The chain has TRBV24-1 and TRBJ2-1; tentative D call: TRBD1 (6 bases). Trimming shortened V by 1 base and J by 10 bases, and 13 bases separated the two germline ends. The germline CDR1 and CDR2 sequences are KGHDR and SFDVKD. CDR3 length: 14 residues. The CDR3 protein is CATSDLQGGEEQFF. CDR3 sequence (DNA): TGTGCCACCAGTGATTTACAAGGGGGAGAGGAGCAGTTCTTC.

V gene TRBV28 combines with J gene TRBJ1-1; 11 positions agree with TRBD1. J gave up 4 bases and V 5 bases, and 9 bases lay outside the gene matches. CDR3 length: 16 residues. Germline CDR1 and CDR2: MDHEN and SYDVKM. CDR3 DNA: TGTGCCAGCAGTAAGGGGGACAGGGGGTTCGGCACTGAAGCTTTCTTT. Residues: CASSKGDRGFGTEAFF.